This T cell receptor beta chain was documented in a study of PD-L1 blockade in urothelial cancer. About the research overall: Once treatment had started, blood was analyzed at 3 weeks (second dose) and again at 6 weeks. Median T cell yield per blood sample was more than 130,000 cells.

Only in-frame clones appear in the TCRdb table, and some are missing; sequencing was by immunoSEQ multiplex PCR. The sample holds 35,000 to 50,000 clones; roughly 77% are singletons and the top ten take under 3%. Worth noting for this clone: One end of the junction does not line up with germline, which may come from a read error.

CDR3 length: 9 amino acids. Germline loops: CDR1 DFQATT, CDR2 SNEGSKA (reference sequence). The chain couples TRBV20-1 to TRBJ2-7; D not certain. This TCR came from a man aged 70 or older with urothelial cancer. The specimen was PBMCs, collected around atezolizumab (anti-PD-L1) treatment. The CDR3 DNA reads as TGCAGTGCGAACTACGAGCAGCACTTC. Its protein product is CSANYEQHF.